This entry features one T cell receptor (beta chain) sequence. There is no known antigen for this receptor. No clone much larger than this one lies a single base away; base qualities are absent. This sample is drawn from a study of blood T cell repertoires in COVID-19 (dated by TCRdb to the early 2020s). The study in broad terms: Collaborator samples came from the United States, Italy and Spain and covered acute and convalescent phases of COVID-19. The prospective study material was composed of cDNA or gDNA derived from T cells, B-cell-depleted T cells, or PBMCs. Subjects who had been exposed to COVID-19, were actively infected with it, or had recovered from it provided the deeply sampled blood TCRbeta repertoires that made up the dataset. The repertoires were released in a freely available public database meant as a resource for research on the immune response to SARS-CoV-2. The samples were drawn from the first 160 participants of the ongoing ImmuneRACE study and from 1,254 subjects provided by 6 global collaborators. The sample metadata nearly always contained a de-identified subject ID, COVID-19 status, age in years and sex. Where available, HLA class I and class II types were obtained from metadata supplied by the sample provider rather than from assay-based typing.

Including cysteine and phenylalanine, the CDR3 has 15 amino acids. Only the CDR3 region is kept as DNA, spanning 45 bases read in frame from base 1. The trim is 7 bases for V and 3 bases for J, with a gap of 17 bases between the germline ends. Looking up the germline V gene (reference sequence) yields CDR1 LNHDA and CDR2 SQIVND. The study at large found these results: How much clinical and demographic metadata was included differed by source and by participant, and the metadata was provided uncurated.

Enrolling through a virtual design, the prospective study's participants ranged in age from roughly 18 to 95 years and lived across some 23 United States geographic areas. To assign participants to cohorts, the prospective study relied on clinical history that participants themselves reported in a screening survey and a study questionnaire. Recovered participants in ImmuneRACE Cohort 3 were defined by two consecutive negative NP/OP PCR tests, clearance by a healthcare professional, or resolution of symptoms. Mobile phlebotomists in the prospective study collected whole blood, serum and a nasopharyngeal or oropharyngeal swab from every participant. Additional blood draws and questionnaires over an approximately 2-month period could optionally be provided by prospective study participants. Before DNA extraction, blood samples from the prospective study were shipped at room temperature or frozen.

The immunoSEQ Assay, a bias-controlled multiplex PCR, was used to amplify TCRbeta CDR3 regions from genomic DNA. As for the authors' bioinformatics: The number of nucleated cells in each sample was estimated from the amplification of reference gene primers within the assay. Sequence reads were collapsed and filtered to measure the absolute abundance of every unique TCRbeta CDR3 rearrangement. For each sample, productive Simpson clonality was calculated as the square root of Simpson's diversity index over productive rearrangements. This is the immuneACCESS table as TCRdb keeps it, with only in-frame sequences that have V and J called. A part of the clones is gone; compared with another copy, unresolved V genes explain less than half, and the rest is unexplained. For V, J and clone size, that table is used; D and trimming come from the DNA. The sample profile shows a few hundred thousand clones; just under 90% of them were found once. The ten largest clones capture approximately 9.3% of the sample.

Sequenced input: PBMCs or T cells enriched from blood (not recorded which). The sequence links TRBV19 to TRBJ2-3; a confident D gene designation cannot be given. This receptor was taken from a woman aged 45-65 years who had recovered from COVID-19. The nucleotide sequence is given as TGTGCCAGTATAAGTAGTCCTGGCGGTACAGATACGCAGTATTTT. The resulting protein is CASISSPGGTDTQYF.